These 24 T cell receptor beta chains were sequenced from one sample in a study of cytomegalovirus exposure and HLA in healthy donors. Only in-frame clones appear in the TCRdb table, and some are missing; sequencing was by immunoSEQ multiplex PCR. The sample holds under 300,000 clones; approximately 83% are singletons and the top ten take roughly 1.2%. Sequences were obtained from PBMCs. These receptors came from a woman in her twenties or thirties in good health and CMV-seropositive.

The rearrangement links TRBV9 to TRBJ1-3; no reliable D call. The CDR3 loop spans 13 amino acids. The germline V gene encodes CDR1 SGDLS and CDR2 YYNGEE. Between the trimmed V and J ends, which lost 4 bases and 0 bases, there was a span of 5 bases. This chain's CDR3 is CASSPVSGNTIYF. CDR3 nucleotides: TGTGCCAGCAGCCCGGTCTCTGGAAACACCATATATTTT.

The genes are TRBV6-1 and TRBJ2-7; TRBD1 is a possible D gene (6 bases). The CDR3 extends over 13 amino acids. V was shortened by 8 bases and J by 1 base, with 12 bases between the two germline ends. Germline CDR1 is MNHNS and CDR2 is SASEGT. CDR3: CASSWDISYEQYF. CDR3 DNA sequence: TGTGCCAGCTCTTGGGACATTTCCTACGAGCAGTACTTC.

This clone was detected once. This sequence joins TRBV6-1 and TRBJ1-2; 10 bases are a match to TRBD1. The CDR3 covers 15 residues. Germline V gene lookup returns CDR1 MNHNS and CDR2 SASEGT. V dropped 5 bases and J dropped 1; count of bases not matched to a gene: 4. CDR3 bases: TGTGCCAGCAGTCTTCGGACAGGGGGTAACTATGGCTACACCTTC. Translating gives CASSLRTGGNYGYTF.

This clone occurred once. Here the CDR3 DNA reads TGTGCCAGCAGCTTAATGGGGGAGGGCCTAACCGGGGAGCTGTTTTTT. It encodes CASSLMGEGLTGELFF. The rearrangement links TRBV7-6 to TRBJ2-2; 7 bases are a match to TRBD2. The V gene's germline CDR1 is SGHVS and CDR2 FNYEAQ. J gave up 5 bases and V 2 bases, and 8 bases lay outside the gene matches. The CDR3 loop spans 16 amino acids.

This chain connects TRBV7-9 to TRBJ2-7; 11 bases map to TRBD2. CDR3 size: 13 residues. Per the germline V gene, CDR1 is SEHNR and CDR2 is FQNEAQ (reference sequence). Trimming took 9 bases from V and 2 from J; bases not matched to a gene: 3. The CDR3 protein is CASKTSGTYEQYF. DNA for the CDR3: TGTGCCAGTAAGACTAGCGGGACCTACGAGCAGTACTTC.

The chain combines TRBV9 with TRBJ2-6, with 7 bases that match TRBD1. The CDR3 consists of 17 residues. The V gene end was trimmed by 2 bases and the J gene end by 0 bases; junction bases not matched to a gene: 5. CDR1 and CDR2 from the germline V gene are SGDLS and YYNGEE. In DNA, the CDR3 is TGTGCCAGCAGCGTCCGGGACAGAAACTCTGGGGCCAACGTCCTGACTTTC. Its protein product is CASSVRDRNSGANVLTF.

V usage is TRBV2 and J usage is TRBJ2-7; tentative D call: TRBD1 (6 bases). V lost 10 bases and J 5 bases, leaving 12 bases between the germline ends. CDR3 length: 11 amino acids. Germline CDR1 SNHLY, CDR2 FYNNEI. CDR3 coding DNA: TGTGCCACGAGGGGGTACGACGAGCAGTACTTC. It is translated as CATRGYDEQYF.

The chain combines TRBV30 with TRBJ2-3; D ambiguous. Trimming stripped 1 base from V and 0 bases from J, with 8 bases between. Germline assignment: CDR1 GTSNPN and CDR2 SVGIG (reference sequence). This CDR3 has 14 residues. CDR3 DNA sequence: TGTGCCTGGAGTGCGGGTACTAGCACAGATACGCAGTATTTT. This sequence encodes CAWSAGTSTDTQYF.

The V call is TRBV30, the J call TRBJ2-3, with 8 bases matching TRBD2. CDR3 length: 16 residues. After removal of 5 bases from V and 2 bases from J, the junction contained 12 bases not matched to a gene. Germline V CDR1 and CDR2: GTSNPN, SVGIG (reference sequence). The CDR3 loop is CAWHTWTSHITDTQYF. CDR3 sequence (DNA): TGTGCCTGGCATACCTGGACTAGCCATATCACAGATACGCAGTATTTT.

Points on this clone: This sample includes further DNA sequences coding for the same CDR3. This rearrangement joins TRBV5-1 to TRBJ2-1, with D maybe TRBD2 (6 bases). V lost 2 bases and J 0 bases, leaving 12 bases between the germline ends. Germline V gives CDR1 SGHRS, CDR2 YFSETQ. This CDR3 has 16 residues. The chain's CDR3 is CASSLGGTSSYNEQFF. CDR3 in DNA: TGCGCCAGCAGCTTAGGCGGGACTTCCTCCTACAATGAGCAGTTCTTC.

This clone was seen only a few times. This chain connects TRBV5-1 to TRBJ1-4, with 9 bases fitting TRBD1. The CDR3 consists of 16 residues. The V and J ends lost 0 bases and 7 bases, in that order; junction bases with no gene match: 7. Germline CDR1 SGHRS, CDR2 YFSETQ. CDR3 DNA: TGCGCCAGCAGCTTGGGGTCGGGGGACAGGGCTGAAAAACTGTTTTTT. Protein product: CASSLGSGDRAEKLFF. The whole variable domain, filled in from reference TRBV5-1 and TRBJ1-4, reads KAGVTQTPRYLIKTRGQQVTLSCSPISGHRSVSWYQQTPGQGLQFLFEYFSETQRNKGNFPGRFSGRQFSNSRSEMNVSTLELGDSALYLCASSLGSGDRAEKLFFGSGTQLSVL.

This clone was counted a few times. The CDR3 region has the DNA TGTGCCAGCAGCCAAGATGACGGGCGGGTCGGCACAGATACGCAGTATTTT. It yields the protein CASSQDDGRVGTDTQYF. This chain connects TRBV14 to TRBJ2-3, with D perhaps matching TRBD2 (5 bases). The V end lost 0 bases, the J end lost 1 base, and 14 bases lay between the germline ends. From germline, CDR1 is SGHDN and CDR2 FVKESK. The CDR3 contains 17 residues.

This chain connects TRBV7-2 to TRBJ1-2, with unresolved D. Trimming took 3 bases from V and 9 from J, leaving 14 bases between them. The germline V gene has CDR1 SGHTA and CDR2 FQGNSA. The CDR3 sequence is 13 residues long. CDR3 loop: CASSFGRRPRYTF. DNA of the CDR3: TGTGCCAGCAGCTTCGGGAGGCGCCCGCGCTACACCTTC.

This chain joins TRBV30 and TRBJ1-2; 10 bases fit TRBD1. With V trimmed by 6 bases and J by 8 bases, 6 bases remained unmatched. In germline, CDR1 is GTSNPN, CDR2 SVGIG (reference sequence). CDR3 length: 12 amino acids. For the CDR3, the DNA is TGTGCCTGCGACAGGGGGCGGGGAGGCTACACCTTC. Its protein product is CACDRGRGGYTF.

The chain couples TRBV19 to TRBJ2-7; D not resolved. The CDR3 is 13 amino acids. The V gene lost 3 bases and the J gene lost 4 bases, with 10 bases spanning the gap. Germline CDR1 is LNHDA and CDR2 is SQIVND (reference sequence). CDR3 sequence: CASSMAGPYEQYF. The CDR3 coding sequence is TGTGCCAGTAGTATGGCAGGTCCGTACGAGCAGTACTTC.

With regard to this clone: Distinct nucleotide sequences in the sample also encode this CDR3. The genes are TRBV5-6 and TRBJ2-1; D is uncertain. The CDR3 runs to 12 residues. V lost 1 base and J lost 7, with 6 bases in between. Germline CDR1 and CDR2: SGHDT and YYEEEE. The CDR3 bases are TGTGCCAGCAGCTTGTCCCGGAATGAGCAGTTCTTC. Amino acid sequence: CASSLSRNEQFF.

The chain employs TRBV6-5 and TRBJ2-1, with D perhaps TRBD2 (5 bases). The length of the CDR3 is 16 residues. The V gene's germline CDR1 is MNHEY and CDR2 SVGAGI. The V gene lost 1 base and the J gene lost 1 base, with 11 bases spanning the gap. CDR3 sequence reads: CASSYWAGRSYNEQFF. As DNA, the CDR3 is TGTGCCAGCAGTTACTGGGCGGGTAGGTCCTACAATGAGCAGTTCTTC.

V usage is TRBV5-1 and J usage is TRBJ1-4, with 8 bases aligning to TRBD1. Unmatched junction bases numbered 6, after V lost 5 bases and J lost 0 bases. The CDR3 sequence is 16 residues long. CDR1 and CDR2 (germline): SGHRS, YFSETQ. CDR3 nucleotide sequence: TGCGCCAGCAGTTCCGGACAGGGACCAACTAATGAAAAACTGTTTTTT. Protein product: CASSSGQGPTNEKLFF.

CDR3 coding DNA: TGTGCCAGCAGCTCTCCAGGACAGCCCCAGCATTTT. It specifies CASSSPGQPQHF. The rearrangement links TRBV7-2 to TRBJ1-5; D gene uncertain. V gave up 4 bases and J gave up 7 bases, with 8 bases separating them. CDR1 is SGHTA and CDR2 is FQGNSA in the germline V gene. CDR3 length: 12 residues.

The chain combines TRBV9 with TRBJ2-1; 11 bases agree with TRBD2. This CDR3 has 17 amino acids. The germline CDR1 and CDR2 sequences are SGDLS and YYNGEE. V was pared by 3 bases and J by 0 bases, with 5 bases of the junction left unmatched. CDR3 sequence: CASSAELAGASYNEQFF. The CDR3, as DNA: TGTGCCAGCAGCGCCGAACTAGCGGGAGCCTCCTACAATGAGCAGTTCTTC.

This sequence joins TRBV18 and TRBJ1-1, with D possibly matching TRBD1 (6 bases). The V gene lost 3 bases and the J gene lost 1 base, with 9 bases spanning the gap. The CDR3 length is 14 residues. Germline CDR1 is KGHSH and CDR2 is LQKENI. The CDR3 coding sequence is TGTGCCAGCTCACCCGGACAGAAGAACACTGAAGCTTTCTTT. It encodes CASSPGQKNTEAFF.

The chain recombines TRBV11-2 with TRBJ2-7, with 9 bases matching TRBD1. This CDR3 has 16 residues. Germline CDR1 reads SGHAT; CDR2 reads FQNNGV. After removal of 6 bases from V and 5 bases from J, the junction contained 14 bases not matched to a gene. The CDR3 DNA reads TGTGCCAGCAGGGTAAGGATGGGGACAGGGCTCGACGAGCAGTACTTC. Translating gives CASRVRMGTGLDEQYF.

The chain couples TRBV6-5 to TRBJ2-2; D might be TRBD2 (6 bases). The V end was cut by 5 bases, the J end by 1 base, with 11 bases between. This CDR3 is built from 15 residues. Germline CDR1 MNHEY, CDR2 SVGAGI. CDR3 in amino acids: CASSVTSLNTGELFF. The CDR3 DNA follows: TGTGCCAGCAGTGTCACTAGCTTGAACACCGGGGAGCTGTTTTTT.

This clone was seen a handful of times. This rearrangement joins TRBV19 to TRBJ1-2; 7 bases are shared with TRBD1. Germline V lookup: CDR1 LNHDA, CDR2 SQIVND (reference sequence). The CDR3 has 14 amino acids. The V segment lost 6 bases and the J segment 8 bases; nucleotides outside the gene matches: 12. In nucleotides, the CDR3 is TGTGCCAGTAGCCATGACAGGGAGGTTTCGGGCTACACCTTC. Encoded protein: CASSHDREVSGYTF.